This T cell receptor beta chain was found in a study of T cells in Graves' hyperthyroidism and ophthalmopathy. Broader study findings: Most thyroid clonotypes with frequency above 0.001 were detected in blood.

Ophthalmopathy in the patients scored at least 3 on Clinical Activity Score and at least 4 on NOSPECS grade, lasting under 3 months. The source of the PBMCs was less than 12 ml of fresh peripheral blood. The investigators amplified TCR beta CDR3 regions from RNA transcripts. The primer set for the first-round RT-PCR of the TCR CDR3 was HTBI. TCRdb recomputed calls from the multiplex PCR reads with MiXCR, one row per CDR3 protein. Here the sample spans 550,000 to 700,000 distinct CDR3 sequences, over 12% being singletons. The V segment lost 4 bases and the J segment 2 bases; nucleotides outside the gene matches: 7. CDR1 is SGHVS and CDR2 is FQNEAQ in the germline V gene. The CDR3 runs to 15 residues. This clonotype was recorded many times. What it recognizes is unknown.

This TCR derives from a woman aged 40 to 50 with Graves' ophthalmopathy. The V gene is TRBV7-8, the J gene TRBJ2-7; 8 bases line up with TRBD2. Sequences were obtained from blood. DNA of the CDR3: TGTGCCAGCAGCTCGGCGACAGCGGGAGCCTACGAGCAGTACTTC. This encodes CASSSATAGAYEQYF.